This entry is about one T cell receptor (beta chain). No antigen is known for it. This specimen belongs to a study of persistence of HIV-infected CD4 T cells. General study findings and limits: Compared with CD3/CD28-stimulated cells, CMV- and Gag-responding cells showed lower TCRbeta richness.

The stimulus was an HIV-1 Gag 15-mer peptide pool, 0.85 to 1 ug/peptide/mL. Responding CD4+ T cells were sorted by upregulation of both CD40 ligand and CD69. Adults with HIV-1 started suppressive ART while chronically infected. Donors had CD4+ T cell counts above 400 cells/uL and were CMV-seropositive. CD8-depleted PBMCs were stimulated approximately 20 hours with anti-CD28/CD49d costimulation, CD40-blocking antibody and enfuvirtide. Per the germline V gene, CDR1 is SEHNR and CDR2 is FQNEAQ (reference sequence). CDR3 length: 15 amino acids. V was shortened by 6 bases and J by 4 bases, with 18 bases between the two germline ends. The libraries were made with immunoSEQ version 4 in survey mode. Generated by immunoSEQ multiplex PCR, the TCRdb table keeps only in-frame clones and is missing some. The top ten clones hold about 1.5% of a sample with under 40,000 clones, less than 75% of them seen once.

This chain connects TRBV7-9 to TRBJ1-1, with D perhaps matching TRBD1 (6 bases). The sequenced sample was CD4+ T cells sorted from PBMCs after roughly 17-hour stimulation, obtained from a patient who received antiretroviral therapy. The clonotype originates from an adult man with HIV who was CMV-seropositive. CDR3 nucleotides: TGTGCCAGCAGTTTCCTCGGGGGCGCCGGCACTGAAGCTTTCTTT. Its protein product is CASSFLGGAGTEAFF.